This entry is about one TCR beta chain. These data originate in a study of blood T cell repertoires in COVID-19. Study summary: T cells, B-cell-depleted T cells, or PBMCs supplied cDNA or gDNA.

How the authors handled the data: Nucleated cell counts were estimated from reference gene primer amplification. TCRdb keeps only in-frame clones here, not all; method: immunoSEQ multiplex PCR. V and J calls plus clone size are reproduced from that table; the DNA served to infer D and trimming. The table lists about 200,000 clones, about 82% of them singletons. Individuals drawn from 20 to 25 US areas were roughly 18 to 95 years old. V gave up 7 bases and J gave up 2 bases, with 15 bases separating them. Germline assignment: CDR1 SGHRS and CDR2 YFSETQ. The CDR3 loop spans 14 amino acids. The TCR was taken from a man aged 35 to 55 with acute COVID-19. The sequencing sample was made of PBMCs or T cells enriched from blood (not recorded which). The V gene is TRBV5-1, the J gene TRBJ1-1; D is perhaps TRBD1 (6 bases). The CDR3 sequence is CASSSQGSNTEAFF. The CDR3 bases are TGCGCCAGCTCGTCACAGGGCAGTAACACTGAAGCTTTCTTT.